These T cell receptor beta chains were read from a single sample in a study of T cell responses to AZD1222 COVID-19 vaccine. Data came from immunoSEQ multiplex PCR; TCRdb stores just in-frame clones and leaves some out. The table lists around 130,000 clones, about 91% of them singletons, with approximately 3.5% in the top ten. Material: peripheral blood, obtained on day 0 of AZD1222 vaccination. These TCRs come from an adult in good health. CDR3s include the opening cysteine and the closing phenylalanine or tryptophan. Each record gives: J gene, V gene, clone size, D gene, CDR3 protein, CDR3 DNA. A D gene is named only where the DNA matches it firmly. Size tells how often a clone was seen (once, few, many) or the class of an expanded clone, and some rows leave it out.

J gene: TRBJ2-7; V gene: TRBV19; clone size: -; D gene: -; CDR3 protein: CASSSGYEQYF; CDR3 DNA: TGTGCCAGTAGTTCCGGATACGAGCAGTACTTC
J gene: TRBJ1-5; V gene: TRBV18; clone size: -; D gene: TRBD1; CDR3 protein: CASSPPDRANQPQHF; CDR3 DNA: TGTGCCAGCTCACCCCCGGACAGGGCTAATCAGCCCCAGCATTTT
J gene: TRBJ2-7; V gene: TRBV15; clone size: -; D gene: -; CDR3 protein: CATSRDGNSPYEQYF; CDR3 DNA: TGTGCCACCAGCAGAGATGGCAACAGCCCCTACGAGCAGTACTTC
J gene: TRBJ2-1; V gene: TRBV5-4; clone size: -; D gene: -; CDR3 protein: CASSLALQNEQFF; CDR3 DNA: TGTGCCAGCAGCTTGGCCTTACAGAATGAGCAGTTCTTC
J gene: TRBJ2-4; V gene: TRBV5-1; clone size: -; D gene: -; CDR3 protein: CASSLGGEENIQYF; CDR3 DNA: TGCGCCAGCAGCTTGGGAGGGGAGGAAAACATTCAGTACTTC
J gene: TRBJ1-6; V gene: TRBV6-5; clone size: -; D gene: -; CDR3 protein: CASSLQSSYNSPLHF; CDR3 DNA: TGTGCCAGCAGTTTACAGAGCTCCTATAATTCACCCCTCCACTTT
J gene: TRBJ1-5; V gene: TRBV19; clone size: -; D gene: -; CDR3 protein: CASSISREVNQPQHF; CDR3 DNA: TGTGCCAGTAGTATCAGCCGGGAGGTAAATCAGCCCCAGCATTTT
J gene: TRBJ1-1; V gene: TRBV25-1; clone size: -; D gene: TRBD1; CDR3 protein: CASSNTGAGTEAFF; CDR3 DNA: TGTGCCAGCAGTAACACAGGGGCTGGCACTGAAGCTTTCTTT
J gene: TRBJ1-1; V gene: TRBV18; clone size: -; D gene: -; CDR3 protein: CASSPLGLNTEAFF; CDR3 DNA: TGTGCCAGCTCACCACTGGGTTTGAACACTGAAGCTTTCTTT
J gene: TRBJ1-1; V gene: TRBV18; clone size: -; D gene: -; CDR3 protein: CASSQGGRAEAFF; CDR3 DNA: TGTGCCAGCTCTCAGGGAGGACGCGCTGAAGCTTTCTTT
J gene: TRBJ2-2; V gene: TRBV9; clone size: -; D gene: -; CDR3 protein: CASSARDYTGELFF; CDR3 DNA: TGTGCCAGCAGCGCGAGGGATTACACCGGGGAGCTGTTTTTT
J gene: TRBJ2-7; V gene: TRBV27; clone size: -; D gene: -; CDR3 protein: CASSLTSSYEQYF; CDR3 DNA: TGTGCCAGCAGTTTAACGAGCTCCTACGAGCAGTACTTC
J gene: TRBJ1-2; V gene: TRBV29-1; clone size: -; D gene: -; CDR3 protein: CSVDTEIYGYTF; CDR3 DNA: TGCAGCGTTGACACAGAAATCTATGGCTACACCTTC
J gene: TRBJ2-1; V gene: TRBV6-5; clone size: -; D gene: -; CDR3 protein: CASSLRAAYNEQFF; CDR3 DNA: TGTGCCAGCAGTTTGCGGGCGGCCTACAATGAGCAGTTCTTC
J gene: TRBJ2-2; V gene: TRBV6-2/TRBV6-3; clone size: -; D gene: TRBD2; CDR3 protein: CASSLVGLAGNTGELFF; CDR3 DNA: TGTGCCAGCAGTTTGGTAGGACTAGCGGGAAACACCGGGGAGCTGTTTTTT
J gene: TRBJ2-5; V gene: TRBV12-3/TRBV12-4; clone size: -; D gene: -; CDR3 protein: CASRWDFQETQYF; CDR3 DNA: TGTGCCAGCAGATGGGACTTTCAAGAGACCCAGTACTTC
J gene: TRBJ2-2; V gene: TRBV12-5; clone size: -; D gene: TRBD1; CDR3 protein: CASGFTSGTVTGELFF; CDR3 DNA: TGTGCTAGTGGTTTTACCTCCGGGACAGTCACCGGGGAGCTGTTTTTT
J gene: TRBJ1-1; V gene: TRBV19; clone size: few; D gene: TRBD1; CDR3 protein: CASSRQGALSAEAFF; CDR3 DNA: TGTGCCAGTAGTAGACAGGGGGCCCTCAGTGCTGAAGCTTTCTTT
J gene: TRBJ2-5; V gene: TRBV7-2; clone size: -; D gene: -; CDR3 protein: CASSQGGKETQYF; CDR3 DNA: TGTGCCAGCAGTCAGGGGGGAAAAGAGACCCAGTACTTC
J gene: TRBJ1-2; V gene: TRBV10-3; clone size: -; D gene: -; CDR3 protein: CAISAAQANYGYTF; CDR3 DNA: TGTGCCATCAGTGCAGCCCAGGCCAACTATGGCTACACCTTC
J gene: TRBJ2-1; V gene: TRBV15; clone size: -; D gene: -; CDR3 protein: CATSRVNLGSLHSNEQFF; CDR3 DNA: TGTGCCACCAGCAGGGTTAACTTGGGCTCCCTCCACTCCAATGAGCAGTTCTTC
J gene: TRBJ1-1; V gene: TRBV4-3; clone size: -; D gene: -; CDR3 protein: CASSQAGGNTEAFF; CDR3 DNA: TGCGCCAGCAGCCAAGCGGGCGGGAACACTGAAGCTTTCTTT
J gene: TRBJ1-1; V gene: TRBV10-1; clone size: -; D gene: -; CDR3 protein: CASSRQANTEAFF; CDR3 DNA: TGCGCCAGCAGTCGCCAGGCGAACACTGAAGCTTTCTTT
J gene: TRBJ2-7; V gene: TRBV19; clone size: -; D gene: TRBD2; CDR3 protein: CASRIQGTSEYEQYF; CDR3 DNA: TGTGCCAGTAGAATACAAGGGACTAGCGAATACGAGCAGTACTTC
J gene: TRBJ1-6; V gene: TRBV11-2; clone size: -; D gene: -; CDR3 protein: CASSPQVYNSPLHF; CDR3 DNA: TGTGCCAGCAGTCCACAGGTTTATAATTCACCCCTCCACTTT
J gene: TRBJ1-2; V gene: TRBV6-2/TRBV6-3; clone size: -; D gene: -; CDR3 protein: CASSYAGYGYTF; CDR3 DNA: TGTGCCAGCAGTTACGCCGGGTATGGCTACACCTTC
J gene: TRBJ2-3; V gene: TRBV19; clone size: -; D gene: -; CDR3 protein: CASSRKDTQYF; CDR3 DNA: TGTGCCAGTAGTAGAAAAGATACGCAGTATTTT
J gene: TRBJ1-2; V gene: TRBV30; clone size: -; D gene: TRBD1; CDR3 protein: CASEVGQGAYGYTF; CDR3 DNA: TGTGCCTCGGAGGTGGGACAGGGGGCTTATGGCTACACCTTC
J gene: TRBJ1-1; V gene: TRBV20-1; clone size: -; D gene: -; CDR3 protein: CSASRLFEAFF; CDR3 DNA: TGCAGTGCTAGTCGACTCTTTGAAGCTTTCTTT
J gene: TRBJ1-4; V gene: TRBV10-2; clone size: -; D gene: -; CDR3 protein: CASSESKGLREKLFF; CDR3 DNA: TGCGCCAGCAGTGAGTCTAAAGGGCTGCGTGAAAAACTGTTTTTT
J gene: TRBJ2-2; V gene: TRBV7-8; clone size: -; D gene: -; CDR3 protein: CASSSRLSTGELFF; CDR3 DNA: TGTGCCAGCAGCTCGCGTTTGAGCACCGGGGAGCTGTTTTTT
J gene: TRBJ1-2; V gene: TRBV5-5; clone size: -; D gene: -; CDR3 protein: CASSPLLGPGWNYGYTF; CDR3 DNA: TGTGCCAGCAGCCCCTTACTAGGGCCAGGGTGGAACTATGGCTACACCTTC
J gene: TRBJ2-2; V gene: TRBV29-1; clone size: once; D gene: TRBD1; CDR3 protein: CSAFKGTGGTGELFF; CDR3 DNA: TGCAGCGCTTTTAAAGGGACAGGGGGCACCGGGGAGCTGTTTTTT
J gene: TRBJ2-7; V gene: TRBV15; clone size: -; D gene: -; CDR3 protein: CATSRPHLKPGEQYF; CDR3 DNA: TGTGCCACCAGCAGACCCCATCTAAAGCCGGGGGAGCAGTACTTC
J gene: TRBJ2-7; V gene: TRBV28; clone size: -; D gene: -; CDR3 protein: CASSRQGDYEQYF; CDR3 DNA: TGTGCCAGCAGTCGCCAGGGAGACTACGAGCAGTACTTC